This T cell receptor beta chain was recovered during a study of CXCR3-negative and CXCR3-positive naive CD8 T cells. As for this clonotype: What it recognizes is unknown.

Overall study results and limits: Comparably high diversity was seen in both naive subsets, and much lower diversity in memory CD8+ cells. Greater hydrophobicity was found in TRB CDR3s of CXCR3-positive naive cells than of CXCR3-negative naive cells. CXCR3 levels fell partly with cryopreservation; most assays relied on fresh PBMCs. Naive CXCR3-positive and CXCR3-negative cells shared TRBV-TRBJ usage; memory cells diverged.

TRB cDNA libraries were made by UMI-labeled 5' RACE. TCRdb derives one entry per CDR3 protein from the 5' RACE reads, leaving out DNA. In total, the table holds around 150,000 distinct CDR3 sequences. Germline V CDR1 and CDR2: LGHNA, YSLEER. This CDR3 region has 15 residues. The specimen sequenced was naive CXCR3+ CD8+ T cells from blood. Subset: CD45RO-CCR7+CD27+CD95- naive CD8+ T cells expressing CXCR3 (TNR3+). The sequence came from a human donor in good health. Some clones in this sample may be carry-over from other donors' samples. J is TRBJ2-2 and V is TRBV4-3. The CDR3 here is CASSQDSPNPGELFF.